This T cell receptor (beta chain) was observed in a study of T cell responses to AZD1222 COVID-19 vaccine. Study outcomes and limitations: Among the donors, most were white British and more were female, and clonal diversity was possibly underestimated. Per reports, nearly half of all spike-specific TCRs target regions that are unmutated in variants. CD4 TCRs covered the whole spike, strongest at regions 160-218 and 743-854. Seropositive AZD1222 recipients at baseline numbered only five to seven.

Trimming shortened V by 5 bases and J by 8 bases, and 12 bases separated the two germline ends. This CDR3 has 13 residues. Germline CDR1 and CDR2: MNHEY and SVGEGT. Profiled with immunoSEQ multiplex PCR; TCRdb holds only in-frame clones, not every one. The table lists 150,000 to 200,000 clones, around 90% of them singletons. Of note for this clone: Antigen specificity is unknown.

The sequence was obtained from an adult who received the MenACWY meningococcal vaccine as a control. The sequenced sample was peripheral blood, obtained 28 days after the second dose of the MenACWY control vaccine. The chain couples TRBV6-2 or TRBV6-3 to TRBJ1-4; D unclear. CDR3 in amino acids: CASSPSGHEKLFF. CDR3 DNA sequence: TGTGCCAGCAGTCCGTCCGGCCACGAAAAACTGTTTTTT.